This T cell receptor (beta chain) was recovered during a study of T cells after yellow fever vaccination. General observations from the study: The study re-detected most primary-vaccination clones after the booster (96% CD4, approximately 88% CD8).

This clonotype was observed a few times. Its target is unknown. The V segment lost 1 base and the J segment 4 bases; nucleotides outside the gene matches: 9. The germline gives CDR1 SGDLS, CDR2 YYNGEE. The CDR3 length is 16 residues. They built TCR cDNA with 5'RACE template switching, a step that put in a universal primer site and UMIs. TCRdb processed the 5' RACE reads anew with MiXCR; each CDR3 protein has one entry. The table includes about 73,000 distinct CDR3 sequences, about 7.7% detected once. This chain joins TRBV9 and TRBJ2-3; 7 bases align to TRBD1. The sequence came from a man aged 30-40 years who received the YFV17D yellow fever vaccine. The sample in question was CD8+ T cells sorted from PBMCs, obtained on the day of the yellow fever booster vaccination. The chain's CDR3 is CASSVTRDRVADTQYF. CDR3 sequence (DNA): TGTGCCAGCAGCGTAACCAGAGACAGGGTGGCAGATACGCAGTATTTT.